The 32 T cell receptor beta chains below come from one sample, sequenced in a study of cytomegalovirus exposure and HLA in healthy donors. Amplification used 60 Vbeta primers and 13 Jbeta primers. Some clones are missing from TCRdb's copy, which holds only in-frame ones; the method was immunoSEQ multiplex PCR. The sample has around 130,000 clones, about 85% seen once; the top ten hold roughly 1.7%. The specimen sequenced was PBMCs. The receptors were sampled from a boy aged 5-17 years in good health and CMV-seronegative.

J is TRBJ1-1 and V is TRBV7-2; 10 bases line up with TRBD1. From germline, CDR1 is SGHTA and CDR2 FQGNSA. V gave up 5 bases and J gave up 5 bases; unmatched junction bases: 8. The CDR3 has 15 amino acids. CDR3 region: CASSPSTGGLTEAFF. CDR3 sequence (DNA): TGTGCCAGCAGCCCCTCGACAGGGGGCCTAACTGAAGCTTTCTTT.

The V gene is TRBV10-3, the J gene TRBJ2-7, with D possibly TRBD1 on 5 matching bases. Germline V gene sequence: CDR1 ENHRY, CDR2 SYGVKD. V was trimmed by 8 bases and J by 5 bases, leaving 13 bases between them. The CDR3 sequence is 12 residues long. CDR3 region: CAISHRMDEQYF. CDR3 in DNA: TGTGCCATCTCGCACAGGATGGACGAGCAGTACTTC.

The chain recombines TRBV7-2 with TRBJ2-5, with 10 bases identical to TRBD1. V dropped 5 bases and J dropped 3; count of bases not matched to a gene: 9. The germline V gene encodes CDR1 SGHTA and CDR2 FQGNSA. CDR3 length equals 16 residues. This CDR3 is CASSIGLGTGEETQYF. The CDR3 bases are TGTGCCAGCAGCATAGGCCTCGGGACAGGGGAAGAGACCCAGTACTTC.

The V gene is TRBV11-2, the J gene TRBJ2-7; D is uncertain. V was pared by 7 bases and J by 2 bases, with 9 bases between. Germline lookup yields CDR1 SGHAT and CDR2 FQNNGV. The CDR3 extends over 12 amino acids. DNA of the CDR3: TGTGCCAGCACTAACTACGCCTACGAGCAGTACTTC. Protein sequence: CASTNYAYEQYF.

V and J are TRBV7-8 and TRBJ1-5; perhaps TRBD1 as D (6 bases). The V end lost 1 base, the J end lost 2 bases, and 6 bases lay between the germline ends. This CDR3 has 14 residues. Germline lookup yields CDR1 SGHVS and CDR2 FQNEAQ. CDR3: CASSLDRGNQPQHF. The CDR3, as DNA: TGTGCCAGCAGCTTAGACAGGGGCAATCAGCCCCAGCATTTT.

This clone has a single count. CDR3 bases: TGTGCCAGTAGTATTGCGGTGGCTAGCATCCCCTACGAGCAGTACTTC. Its protein is CASSIAVASIPYEQYF. This rearrangement joins TRBV19 to TRBJ2-7, with a possible D match to TRBD2 (5 bases). Germline lookup yields CDR1 LNHDA and CDR2 SQIVND (reference sequence). CDR3 length equals 16 residues. V lost 3 bases to trimming and J lost 2 bases, with 17 bases between them.

V gene TRBV9 combines with J gene TRBJ2-2; no definite D call. V lost 0 bases, J lost 0 bases, and 9 bases lay in between. The CDR3 is made up of 16 amino acids. Germline V gene lookup returns CDR1 SGDLS and CDR2 YYNGEE. The CDR3 region is CASSVATRANTGELFF. Written as DNA, the CDR3 is TGTGCCAGCAGCGTAGCCACTCGCGCGAACACCGGGGAGCTGTTTTTT. Looking up the rest from reference TRBV9 and TRBJ2-2 gives the full variable domain: DSGVTQTPKHLITATGQRVTLRCSPRSGDLSVYWYQQSLDQGLQFLIQYYNGEERAKGNILERFSAQQFPDLHSELNLSSLELGDSALYFCASSVATRANTGELFFGEGSRLTVL.

This clone was observed a few times. The chain carries TRBV4-3 and TRBJ1-1; D remains unclear. CDR1 is LGHNA and CDR2 is YSLEER in the germline V gene. The CDR3 totals 14 residues. Trimming took 2 bases from V and 5 from J, leaving 12 bases between them. The CDR3 region is CASSQQGGRTEAFF. The CDR3, as DNA: TGCGCCAGCAGCCAACAAGGAGGAAGGACTGAAGCTTTCTTT.

V usage is TRBV10-1 and J usage is TRBJ2-7; 7 positions agree with TRBD1. The CDR3 has 19 amino acids. Unmatched junction bases numbered 19, after V lost 0 bases and J lost 5 bases. Germline V gene sequence: CDR1 WNHNN, CDR2 SYGVQD (reference sequence). The CDR3 protein is CASSESTGTPDRLKDEQYF. CDR3 DNA sequence: TGCGCCAGCAGTGAGTCGACAGGGACACCTGACCGACTTAAGGACGAGCAGTACTTC.

This rearrangement joins TRBV13 to TRBJ2-6, with D uncertain. This CDR3 comprises 18 residues. V dropped 3 bases and J dropped 3 bases, with 18 bases sitting between them. CDR1 is PRHDT, CDR2 FYEKMQ, per germline (reference sequence). This CDR3 is CASSFSEETPYGANVLTF. In DNA, the CDR3 is TGTGCCAGCAGCTTTTCAGAGGAAACCCCCTATGGGGCCAACGTCCTGACTTTC.

The chain employs TRBV10-3 and TRBJ2-1; TRBD2 matches 9 bases. The CDR3 is made up of 14 amino acids. The ends lost 2 bases at V and 6 bases at J; junction bases unmatched: 2. The V gene's germline CDR1 is ENHRY and CDR2 SYGVKD. The CDR3, as DNA: TGTGCCATCAGTGAGCCGCGGGGGGGCAATGAGCAGTTCTTC. It codes for CAISEPRGGNEQFF.

The chain couples TRBV19 to TRBJ1-1; no clear D. The CDR3 contains 12 residues. Deletions cut 3 bases from V and 4 bases from J, with 6 bases between. Germline values: CDR1 LNHDA, CDR2 SQIVND (reference sequence). CDR3 in DNA: TGTGCCAGTAGTATTGCTACCACTGAAGCTTTCTTT. It is translated as CASSIATTEAFF.

The chain carries TRBV7-2 and TRBJ2-1; 10 bases fit TRBD1. The V segment lost 5 bases and the J segment 7 bases; nucleotides outside the gene matches: 5. CDR3 length: 14 amino acids. The germline V gene encodes CDR1 SGHTA and CDR2 FQGNSA. The CDR3 loop is CASSQGQGTNEQFF. CDR3 in DNA: TGTGCCAGCAGCCAGGGACAGGGGACTAATGAGCAGTTCTTC.

This chain connects TRBV5-4 to TRBJ2-7; 7 bases agree with TRBD1. The CDR3 loop spans 12 amino acids. The germline V gene encodes CDR1 SGHNT and CDR2 YYREEE (reference sequence). V dropped 4 bases and J dropped 5; count of bases not matched to a gene: 3. The CDR3: CASSQTGDEQYF. CDR3 DNA: TGTGCCAGCAGCCAAACAGGGGACGAGCAGTACTTC.

This chain connects TRBV7-8 to TRBJ1-5, with D tentatively TRBD1 (6 bases). Trimming cost V 2 bases and J 2 bases, with 16 bases left between them. The CDR3 is made up of 17 amino acids. In germline, CDR1 is SGHVS, CDR2 FQNEAQ. The chain's CDR3 is CASSLTRGVGRNQPQHF. DNA of the CDR3: TGTGCCAGCAGCTTAACCAGGGGTGTGGGACGCAATCAGCCCCAGCATTTT.

This clone was counted a few times. V gene TRBV4-3 combines with J gene TRBJ2-2, with 11 bases identical to TRBD2. The junction had 4 bases not matched to a gene; V was cut back by 2 bases and J by 5 bases. CDR1 is LGHNA and CDR2 is YSLEER in the germline V gene. The CDR3 has 16 amino acids. The CDR3 is CASSQSGLAETGELFF. The DNA of the CDR3 is TGCGCCAGCAGCCAATCGGGACTAGCGGAGACCGGGGAGCTGTTTTTT.

The rearrangement uses TRBV11-1 and TRBJ2-1, with 11 bases matching TRBD2. With 5 bases clipped from V and 7 bases from J, the junction kept 10 bases outside the gene matches. The CDR3 covers 16 residues. Germline V gives CDR1 SGHAT, CDR2 FQDESV (reference sequence). In DNA, the CDR3 is TGTGCCAGCAGCGTACGACTAGCGGGGAGCACGAATGAGCAGTTCTTC. It yields the protein CASSVRLAGSTNEQFF.

The chain is built from TRBV5-1 and TRBJ1-2; possible D gene TRBD1, 6 bases. V was cut by 5 bases and J by 8 bases, with 22 bases left in between. The CDR3 runs 15 residues. From germline, CDR1 is SGHRS and CDR2 YFSETQ. The CDR3 reads CASRNVPGAGEGYTF. DNA of the CDR3: TGCGCCAGCAGAAATGTGCCAGGGGCAGGGGAAGGCTACACCTTC.

The rearrangement uses TRBV7-6 and TRBJ1-1; 8 bases line up with TRBD1. J lost 7 bases, V lost 2 bases, and 6 bases had no gene match. Per the germline V gene, CDR1 is SGHVS and CDR2 is FNYEAQ. The length of the CDR3 is 14 residues. In DNA, the CDR3 is TGTGCCAGCAGCTTAAAACCAGGGGGCTATGAAGCTTTCTTT. Translated, it gives CASSLKPGGYEAFF.

This clone has just one count. This chain joins TRBV5-4 and TRBJ1-2, with 8 nucleotides matching TRBD1. V trimming: 4 bases; J trimming: 2 bases; junction bases outside the gene matches: 10. The CDR3 spans 16 residues. The germline V gene has CDR1 SGHNT and CDR2 YYREEE (reference sequence). CDR3 sequence (DNA): TGTGCCAGCAGCCCCAGGACAGGGTTGGGAAACTATGGCTACACCTTC. Its translation: CASSPRTGLGNYGYTF. Full variable domain (outside the CDR3, taken from reference TRBV5-4 and TRBJ1-2): ETGVTQSPTHLIKTRGQQVTLRCSSQSGHNTVSWYQQALGQGPQFIFQYYREEENGRGNFPPRFSGLQFPNYSSELNVNALELDDSALYLCASSPRTGLGNYGYTFGSGTRLTVV.

The chain has TRBV6-6 and TRBJ2-7, with a possible D match to TRBD2 (6 bases). The CDR3 runs to 15 residues. Trimming pared 6 bases from V and 3 bases from J, leaving 18 bases between. From germline, CDR1 is MNHNY and CDR2 SVGAGI (reference sequence). Here the CDR3 reads CASSPSASEFYEQYF. DNA for the CDR3: TGTGCCAGCAGCCCCTCTGCTAGCGAGTTCTACGAGCAGTACTTC.

V and J are TRBV6-1 and TRBJ2-2, with TRBD1 identical over 7 bases. V shed 6 bases, J shed 7 bases, and the junction held 5 bases outside the gene matches. The germline V gene has CDR1 MNHNS and CDR2 SASEGT. The CDR3 is made up of 13 amino acids. CDR3 nucleotide sequence: TGTGCCAGCAGAAGGACAGGTCGCGGGGAGCTGTTTTTT. Translating gives CASRRTGRGELFF.

The chain combines TRBV19 with TRBJ1-1, with D perhaps TRBD1 (5 bases). Trimming cost V 7 bases and J 1 base, with 13 bases left between them. From germline, CDR1 is LNHDA and CDR2 SQIVND (reference sequence). CDR3 length: 14 residues. CDR3 in amino acids: CASNPSTGNTEAFF. In nucleotides, the CDR3 is TGTGCCAGTAACCCCTCAACAGGGAACACTGAAGCTTTCTTT.

This clone was seen a handful of times. Sequence at one end of the junction differs from germline and may be a read error. The CDR3 sequence is CASGLGTGGSNEQFF. The CDR3 DNA reads as TGTGCTAGTGGCTTGGGGACAGGGGGATCCAATGAGCAGTTCTTC. V gene TRBV12-5 combines with J gene TRBJ2-1, with 11 bases identical to TRBD1. The V gene's germline CDR1 is LGHNT and CDR2 FRNRAP. The CDR3 sequence is 15 residues long.

A note on this clone: The junction differs from germline at one of its ends, possibly a read error. The chain joins TRBV6-4 to TRBJ1-2, with D maybe TRBD1 (6 bases). The germline V gene encodes CDR1 MRHNA and CDR2 SNTAGT. This CDR3 spans 13 amino acids. The CDR3 DNA follows: TGTGCCAGCAGTGACTTGGTGGGGCAGGGGCTTCTCTTC. Translating gives CASSDLVGQGLLF.

The chain is built from TRBV15 and TRBJ2-1; D perhaps matches TRBD2 (5 bases). The CDR3 contains 14 residues. CDR1 is LNHNV, CDR2 YYDKDF, per germline (reference sequence). V lost 5 bases and J lost 4, with 12 bases in between. CDR3 sequence reads: CATSVAGGYNEQFF. CDR3 coding DNA: TGTGCCACCAGCGTGGCAGGAGGATACAATGAGCAGTTCTTC.

The chain has TRBV9 and TRBJ2-7; 10 bases are a match to TRBD1. The CDR3 has 14 residues. The V gene's germline CDR1 is SGDLS and CDR2 YYNGEE. With 4 bases clipped from V and 3 bases from J, the junction kept 4 bases outside the gene matches. CDR3 loop: CASSFRDRGYEQYF. CDR3 nucleotides: TGTGCCAGCAGCTTCCGGGACAGGGGCTACGAGCAGTACTTC.

The chain is built from TRBV28 and TRBJ2-1, with 8 bases lining up with TRBD2. V shed 5 bases, J shed 4 bases, and the junction held 10 bases outside the gene matches. The CDR3 extends over 16 amino acids. CDR1 is MDHEN and CDR2 is SYDVKM in the germline V gene. Written as DNA, the CDR3 is TGTGCCAGCAGTCCCCCTAAAGCGGGGGTTTACAATGAGCAGTTCTTC. Its protein product is CASSPPKAGVYNEQFF.

This chain connects TRBV7-8 to TRBJ1-5; D call uncertain. The V and J ends lost 0 bases and 7 bases respectively, with 16 bases between them. There are 16 residues in the CDR3. The germline CDR1 and CDR2 sequences are SGHVS and FQNEAQ. The CDR3 DNA reads TGTGCCAGCAGCTTAGCGGGCAGGTTCTTATGGCAGCCCCAGCATTTT. Its translation is CASSLAGRFLWQPQHF.

This clone is medium-sized within its sample. In nucleotides, the CDR3 is TGCGCCAGCAGGGGACAGGGTCCCCCTGAAGCTTTCTTT. It is translated as CASRGQGPPEAFF. The chain couples TRBV10-2 to TRBJ1-1, with 9 bases lining up with TRBD1. V dropped 6 bases and J dropped 6; count of bases not matched to a gene: 5. CDR1 is WSHSY, CDR2 SAAADI, per germline. This CDR3 is 13 amino acids long.

J is TRBJ2-5 and V is TRBV7-7, with TRBD2 matching 7 bases. The closer fit of TRBJ2-7 to the DNA end suggests the J call may be wrong. From germline, CDR1 is SSHAT and CDR2 FNYEAQ (reference sequence). This CDR3 has 13 residues. As DNA, the CDR3 is TGTGCCAGCAGCTTAGAGCGGGGAAACGAGCAGTACTTC. This sequence encodes CASSLERGNEQYF.

The rearrangement uses TRBV14 and TRBJ2-1; TRBD1 agrees at 10 bases. The CDR3 covers 15 residues. CDR1 SGHDN and CDR2 FVKESK come from the germline V gene. The V gene end was trimmed by 6 bases and the J gene end by 1 base; junction bases not matched to a gene: 3. CDR3 sequence (DNA): TGTGCCAGCAGTCGGGACAGGGGATCCTACAATGAGCAGTTCTTC. Encoded protein: CASSRDRGSYNEQFF. Based on the CDR3 plus reference TRBV14 and TRBJ2-1, the full variable domain is EAGVTQFPSHSVIEKGQTVTLRCDPISGHDNLYWYRRVMGKEIKFLLHFVKESKQDESGMPNNRFLAERTGGTYSTLKVQPAELEDSGVYFCASSRDRGSYNEQFFGPGTRLTVL.